This is a list of T cell receptor beta chains from one sample in a study of CD8+CD57+ T cells in acquired aplastic anemia. TCRdb reanalysed the reads using MiXCR and keeps one entry per CDR3 protein. The sample carries roughly 58,000 distinct CDR3 sequences, about 56% recorded once. Material for sequencing was sorted CD4+, CD8+, or CD8+CD57+ T cells (not recorded which) from PBMCs. The receptors originated from a human donor in good health, serving as a control. CDR3s include the opening cysteine and the closing phenylalanine or tryptophan. The D gene is left open where the match is weak. The size entry is marked missing in some rows and otherwise reads once, few, many or a size class.

CDR3 length	clone size	D gene	V gene	J gene	CDR3 protein	CDR3 DNA
12	-	-	TRBV29-1	TRBJ1-2	CSVDDGPYGYTF	TGCAGCGTTGACGACGGACCTTATGGCTACACCTTC
11	once	-	TRBV24-1	TRBJ1-2	CATSAGALYTF	TGTGCCACCAGTGCAGGGGCCCTCTACACCTTC
13	-	-	TRBV29-1	TRBJ2-7	CSARSVQGYEQYF	TGCAGCGCCCGGTCTGTGCAAGGCTACGAGCAGTACTTC
12	-	-	TRBV12-3/TRBV12-4	TRBJ2-3	CASSLDTGAQYF	TGTGCCAGCAGCCTAGACACGGGGGCGCAGTATTTT
17	-	-	TRBV11-1	TRBJ2-3	CASSFPSPDRWGDTQYF	TGTGCCAGCAGCTTCCCATCGCCCGACAGGTGGGGAGATACGCAGTATTTT
17	-	TRBD2	TRBV7-1	TRBJ2-1	CASSSGTSGSSYNEQFF	TGTGCCAGCAGCTCCGGGACTAGCGGGAGCTCCTACAATGAGCAGTTCTTC
17	-	-	TRBV19	TRBJ2-1	CASRTSRGGPLPNEQFF	TGTGCCAGTAGGACCTCACGAGGGGGGCCGCTTCCCAATGAGCAGTTCTTC
15	many	-	TRBV6-1	TRBJ2-1	CASKKPGQYYNEQFF	TGTGCCAGCAAGAAGCCAGGACAGTACTACAATGAGCAGTTCTTC
13	-	TRBD1	TRBV19	TRBJ1-2	CASSTTGMEGYTF	TGTGCCAGTAGTACGACAGGGATGGAGGGCTACACCTTC
14	many	-	TRBV20-1	TRBJ2-1	CSAKRGNSYNEQFF	TGCAGTGCTAAGAGAGGGAACTCCTACAATGAGCAGTTCTTC
15	-	TRBD2	TRBV19	TRBJ2-1	CATRLAGGGYNEQFF	TGTGCCACACGATTAGCGGGCGGGGGGTACAATGAGCAGTTCTTC
20	-	TRBD2	TRBV19	TRBJ2-7	CASSTHPWDLVAGATYEQYF	TGTGCCAGTAGTACCCACCCATGGGACCTGGTAGCGGGGGCCACTTACGAGCAGTACTTC
16	-	TRBD1	TRBV9	TRBJ2-7	CASSVTGLGSSYEQYF	TGTGCCAGCAGCGTGACAGGGTTGGGAAGCTCCTACGAGCAGTACTTC
14	-	-	TRBV7-8	TRBJ2-3	CASSLSQLTDTQYF	TGTGCCAGCAGCTTAAGTCAGCTCACAGATACGCAGTATTTT
18	many	TRBD1	TRBV5-1	TRBJ1-2	CASSRTGQGGVAAYGYTF	TGCGCCAGCAGCCGAACCGGACAGGGTGGCGTAGCGGCCTATGGCTACACCTTC
14	many	-	TRBV28	TRBJ1-1	CASSPWAEGSEAFF	TGTGCCAGCAGTCCCTGGGCAGAAGGTTCTGAAGCTTTCTTT
14	-	TRBD1	TRBV19	TRBJ1-2	CASSTQGGSYGYTF	TGTGCCAGTAGTACTCAGGGGGGAAGCTATGGCTACACCTTC
17	many	-	TRBV4-1	TRBJ1-2	CASSQDSRGPTNYGYTF	TGCGCCAGCAGCCAAGATTCTCGGGGACCCACTAACTATGGCTACACCTTC
15	-	TRBD1	TRBV11-3	TRBJ1-4	CASSRGGAANEKLFF	TGTGCCAGCAGCCGAGGGGGCGCGGCTAATGAAAAACTGTTTTTT
13	many	-	TRBV20-1	TRBJ2-2	CSARYQNTGELFF	TGCAGTGCTAGATACCAGAACACCGGGGAGCTGTTTTTT
14	many	TRBD1	TRBV3-1	TRBJ1-2	CASSHRDRVHGYTF	TGTGCCAGCAGCCACCGGGACAGGGTACATGGCTACACCTTC
16	-	-	TRBV15	TRBJ2-1	CATSSSGLLGHNEQFF	TGTGCCACCAGCAGCTCGGGTCTCCTGGGGCACAATGAGCAGTTCTTC
17	-	TRBD1	TRBV10-3	TRBJ2-7	CALSPHGTGRSRYEQYF	TGTGCCTTGTCGCCCCACGGGACAGGGCGCTCCCGCTACGAGCAGTACTTC
14	-	-	TRBV7-7	TRBJ2-5	CASSLQGGGETQYF	TGTGCCAGCAGCTTACAGGGGGGAGGAGAGACCCAGTACTTC
16	many	TRBD2	TRBV18	TRBJ2-1	CASSPRLREAYNEQFF	TGTGCCAGCTCACCACGATTGCGGGAGGCCTACAATGAGCAGTTCTTC
15	many	TRBD2	TRBV20-1	TRBJ2-2	CSATAAGGGTGELFF	TGCAGTGCGACCGCAGCGGGAGGGGGCACCGGGGAGCTGTTTTTT
15	-	-	TRBV11-2	TRBJ2-7	CASSPVGALRAEQYF	TGTGCCAGCAGCCCAGTCGGGGCACTTCGGGCCGAGCAGTACTTC
14	many	-	TRBV12-3/TRBV12-4	TRBJ1-3	CASSYQTSGNTIYF	TGTGCCAGCAGTTACCAGACCTCTGGAAACACCATATATTTT
12	-	-	TRBV7-9	TRBJ2-4	CASSLGGNIQYF	TGTGCCAGCAGCTTGGGGGGAAACATTCAGTACTTC
11	-	TRBD1	TRBV29-1	TRBJ1-1	CSVGTVTEAFF	TGCAGCGTGGGGACAGTCACCGAAGCTTTCTTT
13	many	-	TRBV19	TRBJ2-1	CASSISRFGEQFF	TGTGCCAGTAGTATTAGTCGGTTTGGTGAGCAGTTCTTC
14	many	TRBD1	TRBV19	TRBJ2-2	CASGTGENTGELFF	TGTGCCAGTGGAACAGGGGAGAACACCGGGGAGCTGTTTTTT
14	many	-	TRBV6-1	TRBJ1-5	CASSERDSNQPQHF	TGTGCCAGCAGTGAAAGGGACAGCAATCAGCCCCAGCATTTT
16	many	TRBD1	TRBV5-6	TRBJ1-4	CASSLGGTGVNEKLFF	TGTGCCAGCAGCTTGGGGGGTACAGGGGTGAATGAAAAACTGTTTTTT
15	many	TRBD1	TRBV20-1	TRBJ1-4	CSARLQGATNEKLFF	TGCAGTGCTCGACTCCAGGGGGCAACTAATGAAAAACTGTTTTTT
15	-	TRBD2	TRBV10-3	TRBJ2-3	CAIRALAGGYGTQYF	TGTGCCATCAGGGCGCTAGCGGGGGGATACGGAACGCAGTATTTT
14	-	TRBD2	TRBV19	TRBJ2-7	CASSLAGATYEQYF	TGTGCCAGTTCCCTAGCGGGTGCGACCTACGAGCAGTACTTC
16	-	-	TRBV11-2	TRBJ1-3	CASSLGRGGSGNTIYF	TGTGCCAGCAGCTTAGGACGCGGGGGCTCTGGAAACACCATATATTTT
11	-	-	TRBV29-1	TRBJ1-1	CSVETQAEAFF	TGCAGCGTTGAGACCCAAGCTGAAGCTTTCTTT
16	few	TRBD2	TRBV25-1	TRBJ2-1	CASSGEGRGSYNEQFF	TGTGCCAGCAGTGGGGAGGGGCGCGGATCCTACAATGAGCAGTTCTTC
15	many	-	TRBV29-1	TRBJ2-1	CSVVASLSSYNEQFF	TGCAGCGTTGTAGCTAGCCTAAGCTCCTACAATGAGCAGTTCTTC
12	-	TRBD2	TRBV12-3/TRBV12-4	TRBJ2-3	CASRGLADTQYF	TGTGCCAGCAGGGGACTAGCAGATACGCAGTATTTT
20	many	-	TRBV10-3	TRBJ2-5	CAISAGGQRGPHTNQETQYF	TGTGCCATCAGTGCGGGGGGACAGCGGGGACCACACACCAACCAAGAGACCCAGTACTTC
14	-	-	TRBV19	TRBJ1-3	CASGSSRSGNTMYF	TGTGCCAGTGGGTCGAGTCGCTCTGGAAACACCATGTATTTT
20	-	-	TRBV25-1	TRBJ2-5	CASSEYMGSRGTLNQETQYF	TGTGCCAGCAGTGAATATATGGGCAGCCGTGGGACACTTAATCAAGAGACCCAGTACTTC
15	many	-	TRBV4-2	TRBJ1-6	CASSQDFQVDSPLHF	TGTGCCAGCAGCCAAGATTTCCAGGTGGATTCACCCCTCCACTTT
13	once	-	TRBV19	TRBJ1-5	CASRGFSNQPQHF	TGTGCCAGTAGAGGTTTTAGCAATCAGCCCCAGCATTTT